This TCR beta chain was retrieved from a study of blood T cell repertoires in COVID-19 (dated by TCRdb to about 2020). For the wider study: Collaborator samples came from the United States, Italy and Spain and covered acute and convalescent phases of COVID-19. The material from the prospective study consisted of cDNA or gDNA derived from T cells, B-cell-depleted T cells, or PBMCs. Deeply sampled blood TCRbeta repertoires from subjects exposed to, actively infected with, or recovered from COVID-19 were included in the dataset. The repertoires were released in a freely available public database intended as a resource for research on the immune response to SARS-CoV-2. Samples came from the ongoing ImmuneRACE study (first 160 participants) plus 1,254 subjects from 6 global collaborators. Sample metadata almost always included a de-identified subject ID, COVID-19 status, age in years and sex. Where available, HLA class I and class II types were taken from metadata supplied by the sample provider and were not determined by assay-based typing.

Remarks on this clone: Its antigen is currently not known. No qualities accompany the bases; no much larger clone lies one base away.

The immunoSEQ Assay, a bias-controlled multiplex PCR, was used to amplify TCRbeta CDR3 regions from genomic DNA. The paper's data handling went like this. The number of nucleated cells in each sample was estimated by amplification of reference gene primers within the assay. Sequence reads were collapsed and filtered to measure the absolute abundance of every unique TCRbeta CDR3 rearrangement. For each sample, productive Simpson clonality was calculated by taking the square root of Simpson's diversity index across productive rearrangements. The immuneACCESS repertoire file appears here via TCRdb, limited to in-frame rearrangements. These files lack a portion of the clones; in checked studies, under half of the deficit traces to unresolved V genes, and the cause of the others is not known. V and J calls plus clone size are reproduced from that table; the DNA served to infer D and trimming. The table for this sample lists about 180,000 clones; 81% of them were counted only once. The ten most abundant clones make up about an eighth of the sample.

In Seattle, one collaborating source enrolled patients while the infection was active and tracked those patients longitudinally over the course of disease. Collaborating institutions collected whole blood in K2EDTA tubes following their own protocols. For TCRbeta analysis, collaborator samples were shipped as frozen whole blood, as isolated PBMCs, or as DNA extracted from either sample type. V and J lose 2 bases and 4 bases, and a span of 15 bases separates them. The cysteine opens and the phenylalanine closes a CDR3 of 15 amino acids. Just the 45-base CDR3 DNA is kept, in frame starting at base 1. CDR1 and CDR2 (LGHNA, YSLEER) derive from the germline V gene. Study-wide findings and limitations: The quantity of clinical and demographic metadata differed by source and by participant and was supplied without curation.

The sequence is built from TRBV4-3 and TRBJ2-7; perhaps TRBD1 is the D gene, with 5 bases matching. Sequenced material: peripheral blood. This clonotype was sampled from a woman older than 75 with COVID-19, enrolled during active disease. The bases are TGCGCCAGCAGCCAATTTCAGGGCCCCTCTTACGAGCAGTACTTC. Protein translation: CASSQFQGPSYEQYF.